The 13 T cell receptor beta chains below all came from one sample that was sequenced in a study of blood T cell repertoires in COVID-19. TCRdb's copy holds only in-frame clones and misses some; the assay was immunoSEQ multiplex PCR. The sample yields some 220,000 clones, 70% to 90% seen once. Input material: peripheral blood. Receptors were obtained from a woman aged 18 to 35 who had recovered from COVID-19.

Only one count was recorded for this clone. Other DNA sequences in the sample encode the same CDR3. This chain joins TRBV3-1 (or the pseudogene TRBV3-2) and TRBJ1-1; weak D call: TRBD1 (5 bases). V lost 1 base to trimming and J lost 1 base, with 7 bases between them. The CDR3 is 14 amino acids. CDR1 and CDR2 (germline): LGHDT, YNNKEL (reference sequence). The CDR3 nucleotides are TGTGCCAGCAGCCAAGTGCAGGGGAACACTGAAGCTTTCTTT. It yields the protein CASSQVQGNTEAFF.

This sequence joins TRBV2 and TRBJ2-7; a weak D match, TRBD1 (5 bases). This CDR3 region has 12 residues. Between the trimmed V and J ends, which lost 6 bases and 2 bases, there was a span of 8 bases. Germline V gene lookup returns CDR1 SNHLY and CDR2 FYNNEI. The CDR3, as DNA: TGTGCCAGCAGCGCAGGGACCTACGAGCAGTACTTC. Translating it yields CASSAGTYEQYF.

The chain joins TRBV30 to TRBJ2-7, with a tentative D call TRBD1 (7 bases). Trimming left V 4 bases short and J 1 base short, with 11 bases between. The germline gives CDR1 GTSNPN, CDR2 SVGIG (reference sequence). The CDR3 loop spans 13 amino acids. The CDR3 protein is CAWKPGGSYEQYF. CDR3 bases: TGTGCCTGGAAACCAGGGGGGTCCTACGAGCAGTACTTC.

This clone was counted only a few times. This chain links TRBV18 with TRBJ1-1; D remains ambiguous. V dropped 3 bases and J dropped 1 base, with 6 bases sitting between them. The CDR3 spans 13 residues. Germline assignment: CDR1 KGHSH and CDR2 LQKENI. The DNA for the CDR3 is TGTGCCAGCTCACCCAACAGGAACACTGAAGCTTTCTTT. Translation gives CASSPNRNTEAFF.

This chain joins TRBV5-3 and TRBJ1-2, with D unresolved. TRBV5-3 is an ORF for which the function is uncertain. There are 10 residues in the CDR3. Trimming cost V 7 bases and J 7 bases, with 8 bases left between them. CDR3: CARATFGYTF. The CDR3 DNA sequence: TGTGCCAGAGCCACATTTGGCTACACCTTC.

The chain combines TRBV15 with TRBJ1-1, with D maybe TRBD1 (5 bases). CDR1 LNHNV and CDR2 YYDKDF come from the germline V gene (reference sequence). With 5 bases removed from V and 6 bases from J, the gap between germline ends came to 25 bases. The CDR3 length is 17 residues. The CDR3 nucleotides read TGTGCCACCAGCCCCGGCAGTGGGGAGGGGATCGGGTCTGAAGCTTTCTTT. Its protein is CATSPGSGEGIGSEAFF.

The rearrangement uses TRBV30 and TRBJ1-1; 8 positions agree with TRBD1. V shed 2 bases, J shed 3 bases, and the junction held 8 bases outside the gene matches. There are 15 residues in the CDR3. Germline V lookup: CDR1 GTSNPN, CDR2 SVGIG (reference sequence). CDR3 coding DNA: TGTGCCTGGAGTTGGACAGGGAGGTTGTACACTGAAGCTTTCTTT. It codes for CAWSWTGRLYTEAFF.

CDR3 sequence (DNA): TGTGCCAGCACCCCCTTCCAGGGAACCTGGTCATCCTACGAGCAGTACTTC. Translation: CASTPFQGTWSSYEQYF. The rearrangement joins TRBV6-2 or TRBV6-3 to TRBJ2-7; a weak D match, TRBD1 (5 bases). The CDR3 is made up of 17 amino acids. Trimming took 7 bases from V and 1 from J, leaving 23 bases between them. CDR1 and CDR2 from the germline V gene are MNHEY and SVGEGT.

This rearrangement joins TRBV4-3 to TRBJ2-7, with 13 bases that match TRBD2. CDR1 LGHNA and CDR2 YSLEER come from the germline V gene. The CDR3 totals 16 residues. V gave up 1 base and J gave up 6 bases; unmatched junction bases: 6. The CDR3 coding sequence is TGCGCCAGCAGCCAAGTGACGACTAGCGGGAGGCTCGAGCAGTACTTC. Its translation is CASSQVTTSGRLEQYF.

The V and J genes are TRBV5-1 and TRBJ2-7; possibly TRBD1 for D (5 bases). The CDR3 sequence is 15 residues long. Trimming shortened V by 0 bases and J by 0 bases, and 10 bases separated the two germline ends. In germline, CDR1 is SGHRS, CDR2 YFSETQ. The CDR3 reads CASSLEGRGSYEQYF. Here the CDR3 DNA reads TGCGCCAGCAGCTTGGAAGGTAGGGGCTCCTACGAGCAGTACTTC.

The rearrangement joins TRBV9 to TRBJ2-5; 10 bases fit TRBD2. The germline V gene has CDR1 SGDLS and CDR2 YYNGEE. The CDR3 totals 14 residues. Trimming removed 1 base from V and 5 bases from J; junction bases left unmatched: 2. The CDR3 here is CASSVLAGAETQYF. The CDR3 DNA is TGTGCCAGCAGCGTACTAGCGGGAGCTGAGACCCAGTACTTC. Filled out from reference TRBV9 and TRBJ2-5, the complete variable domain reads DSGVTQTPKHLITATGQRVTLRCSPRSGDLSVYWYQQSLDQGLQFLIQYYNGEERAKGNILERFSAQQFPDLHSELNLSSLELGDSALYFCASSVLAGAETQYFGPGTRLLVL.

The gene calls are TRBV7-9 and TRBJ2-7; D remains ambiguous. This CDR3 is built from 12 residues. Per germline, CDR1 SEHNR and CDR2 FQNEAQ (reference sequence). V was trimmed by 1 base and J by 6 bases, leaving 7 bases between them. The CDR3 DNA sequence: TGTGCCAGCAGCTTAGGGCCCCGCGAGCAGTACTTC. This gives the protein CASSLGPREQYF.

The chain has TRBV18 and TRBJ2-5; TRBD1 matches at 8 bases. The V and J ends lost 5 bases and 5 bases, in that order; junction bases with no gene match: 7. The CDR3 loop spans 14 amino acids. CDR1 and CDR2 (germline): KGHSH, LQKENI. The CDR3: CASSMQGAQETQYF. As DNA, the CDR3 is TGTGCCAGCTCAATGCAGGGGGCGCAGGAGACCCAGTACTTC. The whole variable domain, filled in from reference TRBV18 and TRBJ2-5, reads NAGVMQNPRHLVRRRGQEARLRCSPMKGHSHVYWYRQLPEEGLKFMVYLQKENIIDESGMPKERFSAEFPKEGPSILRIQQVVRGDSAAYFCASSMQGAQETQYFGPGTRLLVL.